This T cell receptor (beta chain) was captured in a study of shared clonotypes between healthy human individuals. Per the germline V gene, CDR1 is KGHSH and CDR2 is LQKENI. V lost 0 bases and J lost 8; bases outside the gene matches: 10. The CDR3 is 17 residues long. TCRdb keeps only in-frame clones here, not all; method: immunoSEQ multiplex PCR. The table shows approximately 640,000 clones, with 90% occurring only once. This clone was seen just once. The receptor was derived from a man between 18 and 29 years old in good health. Some clones in this sample may be carry-over from other donors' samples. The V and J genes are TRBV18 and TRBJ2-1; TRBD2 matches 10 bases. Sequencing was carried out using memory CD8+ T cells from PBMCs. The sample's subset: CD45RO+ cells pooled with CCR7-negative TemRA cells. The CDR3 DNA reads as TGTGCCAGCTCACCACCGGATAGCGGGAGGCCTGGGGATGAGCAGTTCTTC. Translation: CASSPPDSGRPGDEQFF. Looking up the rest from reference TRBV18 and TRBJ2-1 gives the full variable domain: NAGVMQNPRHLVRRRGQEARLRCSPMKGHSHVYWYRQLPEEGLKFMVYLQKENIIDESGMPKERFSAEFPKEGPSILRIQQVVRGDSAAYFCASSPPDSGRPGDEQFFGPGTRLTVL.